This TCR beta chain was observed in a study of healthy donors' naive CD4 and CD8 T cells. The overall study: Donors came from three age groups: 20-25, 40-50 and 60-70 years. Study results and caveats: A reported CD4+/CD8+ bias affected most V and J genes in naive cells. Negatively charged CDR3s marked CD8+ lineage; positively charged CDR3s marked CD4+ lineage.

This clonotype was counted only a few times. Its antigen is undetermined. Trimming took off 8 bases at V and 8 bases at J, with 16 bases between the two ends. This CDR3 region has 12 residues. Germline values: CDR1 SQVTM, CDR2 ANQGSEA. Starting from approximately 500 ng of total RNA, TCR libraries were made with linear amplification. TCRdb called the reads again in MiXCR, with one record for every CDR3 protein. The sample includes about 180,000 distinct CDR3 sequences, over 60% of them seen just once. This sequence joins TRBV29-1 and TRBJ2-1; the D gene is possibly TRBD2 (6 bases). Input material: naive CD4+ and CD8+ T cells sorted from blood, pooled from several donors. This receptor was obtained from a pool of human donors in good health; the sample pools cells from several healthy donors. The CDR3 nucleotides read TGCAGCTCCCGGTGGGGACTCGATGAGCAGTTCTTC. Residues: CSSRWGLDEQFF.